Listed here are 11 T cell receptor beta chains from one sample, sequenced in a study of blood T cell repertoires in COVID-19. Sequenced by immunoSEQ multiplex PCR; TCRdb stores in-frame clones only, minus some. The profile shows around 140,000 clones, around 83% of them singletons. Source material: peripheral blood. Receptors were obtained from a human donor in a cohort sampled during active COVID-19.

This CDR3 is CASSLAAETGVGEQYF. In DNA, the CDR3 is TGTGCCAGCAGCCTCGCAGCAGAGACAGGGGTGGGGGAGCAGTACTTC. This chain joins TRBV9 and TRBJ2-7; 8 bases fit TRBD1. Germline loops: CDR1 SGDLS, CDR2 YYNGEE. The CDR3 contains 16 residues. V dropped 4 bases and J dropped 7; count of bases not matched to a gene: 16.

The chain recombines TRBV6-6 with TRBJ1-1; D may be TRBD1 (5 bases). CDR1 is MNHNY and CDR2 is SVGAGI in the germline V gene (reference sequence). This CDR3 contains 16 residues. V was trimmed by 1 base and J by 0 bases, leaving 12 bases between them. CDR3 DNA sequence: TGTGCCAGCAGTTACTTCAAGACAGTCATGAACACTGAAGCTTTCTTT. This gives the protein CASSYFKTVMNTEAFF.

On this clone itself: One end of the junction is discordant with germline, which a read error may explain. This chain connects TRBV7-3 to TRBJ2-3, with a weak D call TRBD2 (6 bases). Germline V CDR1 and CDR2: SGHTA, FQGTGA. This CDR3 has 16 residues. The CDR3 loop reads CASSLIADASTDTQYF. The CDR3 DNA reads TGTGCCAGCAGTTTAATAGCGGATGCTAGCACAGATACGCAGTATTTT.

This clone was counted between two and nine times. The chain recombines TRBV7-8 with TRBJ2-7; 7 nucleotides agree with TRBD2. This CDR3 region has 16 residues. Trimming at V came to 1 base and at J to 3 bases, leaving 9 bases not matched to a gene. Germline V gene lookup returns CDR1 SGHVS and CDR2 FQNEAQ. The CDR3 region has the DNA TGTGCCAGCAGCTTAGTAGCGCCGGGAGGCTTCTACGAGCAGTACTTC. This encodes CASSLVAPGGFYEQYF. Filled out from reference TRBV7-8 and TRBJ2-7, the complete variable domain reads GAGVSQSPRYKVAKRGQDVALRCDPISGHVSLFWYQQALGQGPEFLTYFQNEAQLDKSGLPSDRFFAERPEGSVSTLKIQRTQQEDSAVYLCASSLVAPGGFYEQYFGPGTRLTVT.

In its sample, this clone was seen many times. The J gene is TRBJ1-3, the V gene TRBV7-9, with 12 bases matching TRBD1. After removal of 5 bases from V and 4 bases from J, the junction contained 9 bases not matched to a gene. The CDR3 is 17 amino acids. Per the germline V gene, CDR1 is SEHNR and CDR2 is FQNEAQ (reference sequence). The CDR3 DNA reads TGTGCCAGCAGCCCGCCGGGACAGGGGGCTCGGGGAAACACCATATATTTT. This encodes CASSPPGQGARGNTIYF.

This clone was recorded only once. This chain connects TRBV30 to TRBJ1-5; D uncertain. The germline V gene encodes CDR1 GTSNPN and CDR2 SVGIG (reference sequence). The V end lost 1 base, the J end lost 5 bases, and 12 bases lay between the germline ends. The CDR3 length is 14 residues. CDR3 bases: TGTGCCTGGAGTGCAGGTGGCGTCGATCAGCCCCAGCATTTT. Its translation is CAWSAGGVDQPQHF.

The genes are TRBV3-1 (or the pseudogene TRBV3-2) and TRBJ2-1; D not certain. Germline V CDR1 and CDR2: LGHDT, YNNKEL (reference sequence). This CDR3 is 12 amino acids long. V gave up 2 bases and J gave up 5 bases, with 4 bases separating them. As DNA, the CDR3 is TGTGCCAGCAGCCAACTCCACAATGAGCAGTTCTTC. This encodes CASSQLHNEQFF.

This clone has just a few counts. The chain links TRBV6-5 to TRBJ2-5; perhaps TRBD1 as D (7 bases). Trimming cost V 5 bases and J 4 bases, with 14 bases left between them. CDR1 MNHEY and CDR2 SVGAGI come from the germline V gene. CDR3 length: 14 residues. CDR3 amino acids: CASSTSQGGETQYF. The CDR3, as DNA: TGTGCCAGCAGTACTTCCCAGGGGGGAGAGACCCAGTACTTC.

DNA of the CDR3: TGTGCCAGCAGCTATACACAATACGAGCAGTACTTC. Its protein product is CASSYTQYEQYF. V is TRBV7-9 and J is TRBJ2-7; D is undetermined. CDR1 is SEHNR, CDR2 FQNEAQ, per germline (reference sequence). V was shortened by 4 bases and J by 4 bases, with 8 bases between the two germline ends. This CDR3 has 12 residues.

This clone came up a few times. The chain is built from TRBV5-4 and TRBJ2-1, with 11 bases that match TRBD2. The CDR3 runs 17 residues. CDR1 and CDR2 from the germline V gene are SGHNT and YYREEE (reference sequence). J gave up 0 bases and V 4 bases, and 6 bases lay outside the gene matches. The CDR3 sequence is CASSPGLAAPSYNEQFF. CDR3 nucleotides: TGTGCCAGCAGCCCGGGACTAGCGGCGCCCTCCTACAATGAGCAGTTCTTC.

V gene TRBV27 combines with J gene TRBJ1-5, with 9 bases aligning to TRBD1. This CDR3 spans 16 amino acids. Trimming took 3 bases from V and 4 from J; bases not matched to a gene: 7. Per the germline V gene, CDR1 is MNHEY and CDR2 is SMNVEV (reference sequence). This CDR3 is CASSFPTDRGNQPQHF. The CDR3 coding sequence is TGTGCCAGCAGTTTCCCGACCGACAGGGGGAATCAGCCCCAGCATTTT.